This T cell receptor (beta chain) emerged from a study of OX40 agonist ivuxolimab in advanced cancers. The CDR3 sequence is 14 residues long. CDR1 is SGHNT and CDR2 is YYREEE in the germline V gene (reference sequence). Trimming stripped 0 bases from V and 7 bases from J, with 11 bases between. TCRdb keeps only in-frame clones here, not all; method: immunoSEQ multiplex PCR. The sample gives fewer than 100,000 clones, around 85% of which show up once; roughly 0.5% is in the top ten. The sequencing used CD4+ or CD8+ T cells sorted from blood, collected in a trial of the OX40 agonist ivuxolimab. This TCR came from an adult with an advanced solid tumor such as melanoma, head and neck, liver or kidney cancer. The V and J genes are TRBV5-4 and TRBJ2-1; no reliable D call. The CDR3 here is CASSLAGRENEQFF. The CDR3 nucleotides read TGTGCCAGCAGCTTGGCCGGCAGAGAAAATGAGCAGTTCTTC.